This T cell receptor beta chain was identified in a study of blood T cell repertoires in COVID-19. Study-wide context: Samples came from the United States, Italy and Spain, spanning acute and convalescent COVID-19.

Germline V gene lookup returns CDR1 ENHRY and CDR2 SYGVKD. The germline V and J ends were trimmed by 5 bases and 3 bases, with 11 bases remaining between them. The CDR3 is 14 residues long. Donors in Cohort 3 counted as recovered after two negative PCRs, clearance, or symptom resolution. TCRdb's table, derived via immunoSEQ multiplex PCR, lists solely in-frame clones and lacks some. The sample holds under 300,000 clones, approximately 84% seen once. Material: PBMCs or T cells enriched from blood (not recorded which). V and J are TRBV10-3 and TRBJ1-5, with D maybe TRBD1 (6 bases). This receptor was taken from a man aged 18 to 29 who had recovered from COVID-19. The CDR3 reads CAISNTGINQPQHF. The CDR3 bases are TGTGCCATCAGTAACACAGGGATCAATCAGCCCCAGCATTTT.